This T cell receptor beta chain was captured in a study of beta chain features in type 1 diabetes. Study summary: Patients and healthy donors were similar in age, gender and cell yields.

Study-wide findings and caveats: The similarity of naive, central memory and Treg TCRB repertoires appeared greater among patients than among healthy donors. TCRB CDR3s were moderately but significantly shorter in Type 1 diabetes patients in all four CD4+ subsets.

In regard to this clone: Its matching antigen is unknown.

Germline values: CDR1 MNHNY, CDR2 SVGAGI (reference sequence). V lost 6 bases and J lost 4, with 13 bases in between. The CDR3 totals 14 residues. Expressed TCRB transcripts were sequenced after all isolated RNA was converted to cDNA. Samples of naive, central memory and regulatory T cells yielded a mean of approximately 3.9 million reads. Measured with immunoSEQ multiplex PCR; TCRdb has only the in-frame clones, and not every one. The sample includes some 700,000 clones, 13% seen only once; the top ten take less than 0.025%. This chain uses TRBV6-6 with TRBJ1-3; possible D gene TRBD1, 5 bases. The receptor was isolated from a man aged 18 to 30 with type 1 diabetes. What was sequenced was naive CD4+ T cells from blood. CDR3 in DNA: TGTGCCAGCAGGGCGGGGGGAGGAGGAAACACCATATATTTT. Translated, it gives CASRAGGGGNTIYF.